What follows are 15 T cell receptor beta chains derived from one specimen sequenced in a study of T cell responses to AZD1222 COVID-19 vaccine. This table comes from immunoSEQ multiplex PCR, and its TCRdb copy is limited to in-frame clones, with some not included. This table holds roughly 160,000 clones, roughly 92% found once. The sample here was peripheral blood, taken on day 0 of AZD1222 vaccination. The source of these receptors is an adult in good health.

The rearrangement joins TRBV7-9 to TRBJ2-7; D is unresolved. The V gene's germline CDR1 is SEHNR and CDR2 FQNEAQ (reference sequence). This CDR3 comprises 12 residues. The V end was cut by 4 bases, the J end by 3 bases, with 7 bases between. Here the CDR3 reads CASSSRIYEQYF. CDR3 sequence (DNA): TGTGCCAGCAGCTCCCGGATCTACGAGCAGTACTTC.

The V gene is TRBV6-6, the J gene TRBJ2-2; the D is unclear. V gave up 2 bases and J gave up 1 base, with 5 bases separating them. Germline-derived CDR1 and CDR2 are MNHNY and SVGAGI (reference sequence). The CDR3 sequence is 14 residues long. The CDR3 reads CASSYSRNTGELFF. DNA for the CDR3: TGTGCCAGCAGTTACAGCAGGAACACCGGGGAGCTGTTTTTT.

This chain links TRBV13 with TRBJ2-3, with D tentatively TRBD2 (8 bases). The V and J ends lost 4 bases and 2 bases respectively, with 13 bases between them. This CDR3 spans 15 amino acids. CDR1 and CDR2 (germline): PRHDT, FYEKMQ (reference sequence). This CDR3 is CASSYGRGLTDTQYF. The DNA of the CDR3 is TGTGCCAGCAGCTACGGGAGGGGGCTCACAGATACGCAGTATTTT.

The chain combines TRBV7-9 with TRBJ2-3, with TRBD2 identical over 13 bases. This CDR3 is 19 amino acids long. CDR1 and CDR2 from the germline V gene are SEHNR and FQNEAQ (reference sequence). J was trimmed by 0 bases and V by 3 bases; bases with no gene match: 9. The CDR3 DNA reads as TGTGCCAGCAGCTTCTACAGGACTAGCGGGGGCCTTAGCACAGATACGCAGTATTTT. Translation gives CASSFYRTSGGLSTDTQYF.

The V gene is TRBV27, the J gene TRBJ2-1; D possibly corresponds to TRBD2 (5 bases). The CDR3 totals 12 residues. V gave up 8 bases and J gave up 0 bases, with 5 bases separating them. Looked up from germline, CDR1 is MNHEY and CDR2 is SMNVEV (reference sequence). CDR3 residues: CASGSSYNEQFF. The CDR3 nucleotides are TGTGCCAGCGGGAGCTCCTACAATGAGCAGTTCTTC.

V is TRBV6-2 or TRBV6-3 and J is TRBJ2-1; 10 bases agree with TRBD2. The CDR3 has 16 amino acids. V was pared by 5 bases and J by 6 bases, with 10 bases of the junction left unmatched. CDR1 and CDR2 (germline): MNHEY, SVGEGT. CDR3 loop: CASSPTGSGGRNEQFF. Here the CDR3 DNA reads TGTGCCAGCAGTCCCACGGGTAGCGGGGGGCGCAATGAGCAGTTCTTC.

The chain uses TRBV14 and TRBJ2-1, with D perhaps TRBD1 or TRBD2 (5 bases each). Germline V gives CDR1 SGHDN, CDR2 FVKESK. The CDR3 runs 17 residues. The germline V and J ends were trimmed by 5 bases and 0 bases, with 17 bases remaining between them. For the CDR3, the DNA is TGTGCCAGCAGCTCAATTTATGGGACCCCCTCCTACAATGAGCAGTTCTTC. This sequence encodes CASSSIYGTPSYNEQFF.

The chain combines TRBV6-5 with TRBJ2-7, with D tentatively TRBD1 (6 bases). This CDR3 has 14 amino acids. Germline assignment: CDR1 MNHEY and CDR2 SVGAGI. Trimming removed 5 bases from V and 2 bases from J, with 13 bases in between. The CDR3: CASSLGAGAYEQYF. In nucleotides, the CDR3 is TGTGCCAGCAGTCTGGGGGCAGGGGCCTACGAGCAGTACTTC.

The chain is built from TRBV30 and TRBJ1-1, with no clear D. The CDR3 has 13 amino acids. Germline V gives CDR1 GTSNPN, CDR2 SVGIG (reference sequence). With 5 bases removed from V and 1 base from J, the gap between germline ends came to 11 bases. The CDR3 region is CAWSKNSNTEAFF. The DNA for the CDR3 is TGTGCCTGGTCAAAAAATTCGAACACTGAAGCTTTCTTT.

This clone was recorded once. This chain connects TRBV6-5 to TRBJ1-5; maybe TRBD1 (5 bases). This CDR3 comprises 16 residues. Trimming took off 0 bases at V and 2 bases at J, with 11 bases between the two ends. In germline, CDR1 is MNHEY, CDR2 SVGAGI. The CDR3 loop reads CASSYSGGKGNQPQHF. The CDR3 DNA is TGTGCCAGCAGTTACTCCGGGGGAAAGGGCAATCAGCCCCAGCATTTT.

The rearrangement links TRBV7-9 to TRBJ1-2; D uncertain. V lost 1 base and J lost 4, with 7 bases in between. The germline CDR1 and CDR2 sequences are SEHNR and FQNEAQ (reference sequence). The CDR3 is made up of 13 amino acids. The CDR3 sequence is CASSLERGYGYTF. The DNA for the CDR3 is TGTGCCAGCAGCTTAGAGAGAGGCTATGGCTACACCTTC.

CDR3 region: CASSAGTGGYEQYF. The DNA of the CDR3 is TGTGCCAGTAGTGCCGGGACAGGGGGCTACGAGCAGTACTTC. V is TRBV19 and J is TRBJ2-7; TRBD1 agrees at 11 bases. The CDR3 has 14 residues. V gave up 5 bases and J gave up 3 bases; unmatched junction bases: 3. Germline-derived CDR1 and CDR2 are LNHDA and SQIVND (reference sequence).

The chain couples TRBV7-2 to TRBJ2-7; 7 positions agree with TRBD1. Germline-derived CDR1 and CDR2 are SGHTA and FQGNSA. The CDR3 runs 15 residues. With V trimmed by 4 bases and J by 4 bases, 10 bases remained unmatched. CDR3 sequence reads: CASSSLPDRIYEQYF. The CDR3 nucleotides are TGTGCCAGCAGCTCCCTTCCGGACAGGATTTACGAGCAGTACTTC.

This clone was seen once. The rearrangement joins TRBV7-9 to TRBJ2-6, with TRBD1 identical over 11 bases. V lost 3 bases to trimming and J lost 0 bases; unmatched junction nucleotides: 4. The CDR3 sequence is 18 residues long. CDR1 SEHNR and CDR2 FQNEAQ come from the germline V gene (reference sequence). DNA for the CDR3: TGTGCCAGCAGCTTCTGGACAGGGGGCGCCTCTGGGGCCAACGTCCTGACTTTC. This sequence encodes CASSFWTGGASGANVLTF.

This clone was recorded once. Other DNA sequences in the sample encode the same CDR3. The V and J genes are TRBV11-2 and TRBJ2-7; a weak D match, TRBD1 (5 bases). The CDR3 is made up of 13 amino acids. The V end was cut by 1 base, the J end by 2 bases, with 6 bases between. Germline CDR1 is SGHAT and CDR2 is FQNNGV. In DNA, the CDR3 is TGTGCCAGCAGCTTAGGACAGACCTACGAGCAGTACTTC. This encodes CASSLGQTYEQYF.